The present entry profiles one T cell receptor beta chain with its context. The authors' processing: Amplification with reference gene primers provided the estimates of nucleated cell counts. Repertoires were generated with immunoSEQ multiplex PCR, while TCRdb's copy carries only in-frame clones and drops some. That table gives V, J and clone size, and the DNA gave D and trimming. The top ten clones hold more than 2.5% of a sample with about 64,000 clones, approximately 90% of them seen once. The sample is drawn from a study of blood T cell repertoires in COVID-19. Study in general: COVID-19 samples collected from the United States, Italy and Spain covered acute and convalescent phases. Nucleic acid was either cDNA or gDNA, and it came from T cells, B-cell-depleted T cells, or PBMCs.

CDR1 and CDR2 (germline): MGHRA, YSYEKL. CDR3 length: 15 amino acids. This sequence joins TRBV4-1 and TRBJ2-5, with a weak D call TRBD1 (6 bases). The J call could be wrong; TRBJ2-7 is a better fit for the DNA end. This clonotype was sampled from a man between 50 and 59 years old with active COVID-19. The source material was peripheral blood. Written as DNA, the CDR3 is TGCGCCAGCAGCCAAGAGGAGGACAGCTCCTACGAGCAGTACTTC. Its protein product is CASSQEEDSSYEQYF.